This T cell receptor (beta chain) was obtained from a study of T cells in tuberculosis. Germline CDR1 MGHDK, CDR2 SYGVNS. V lost 4 bases and J lost 4, with 23 bases in between. The CDR3 is made up of 17 amino acids. At study entry, adolescents had tuberculin skin tests and IGRA screening. Data came from immunoSEQ multiplex PCR; TCRdb stores just in-frame clones and leaves some out. The sample holds over 30,000 clones, about 97% seen once. The sample was PBMCs. This clonotype originated in a donor between 10 and 29 years old with latent tuberculosis or without tuberculosis infection. The chain links TRBV25-1 to TRBJ2-7; D may be TRBD1 (5 bases). CDR3 region: CASSATTPVAGIYEQYF. The CDR3 DNA reads TGTGCCAGCAGTGCCACCACCCCCGTGGCAGGGATTTACGAGCAGTACTTC.